The 19 T cell receptor beta chains in this list originate from one sample, sequenced in a study of memory CD4+ T cells and cytomegalovirus serostatus. The sort gate was single viable CD3+CD4+CD8-CD45RO+ cells for memory CD4+ T cells. The table came from immunoSEQ multiplex PCR; TCRdb's copy has only in-frame clones and leaves some out. The repertoire consists of 45,000 to 50,000 clones, with more than 70% occurring once and the leading ten covering around 0.77%. Input material: memory CD4+ T cells from blood. Source of these receptors: an adult in good health and CMV-seronegative.

This clone is categorized as medium-sized. V gene TRBV27 combines with J gene TRBJ1-6; the D gene is possibly TRBD1 (6 bases). V was trimmed by 2 bases and J by 13 bases, leaving 15 bases between them. CDR1 is MNHEY and CDR2 is SMNVEV in the germline V gene (reference sequence). The CDR3 contains 14 residues. CDR3 protein: CASSLGGPKSPLHF. DNA of the CDR3: TGTGCCAGCAGTTTAGGGGGCCCCAAGTCGCCCCTCCACTTT.

This CDR3 is CASSLFHRQGGTDTQYF. CDR3 bases: TGTGCCAGCAGCTTGTTCCACCGACAGGGGGGCACAGATACGCAGTATTTT. The J gene is TRBJ2-3, the V gene TRBV5-6, with 9 nucleotides matching TRBD1. V lost 1 base, J lost 1 base, and 7 bases stayed unmatched. The CDR3 loop spans 17 amino acids. Per germline, CDR1 SGHDT and CDR2 YYEEEE.

The chain joins TRBV6-5 to TRBJ2-3; no clear D. Germline V gene data show CDR1 as MNHEY and CDR2 as SVGAGI. This CDR3 is 15 amino acids long. The V and J ends lost 2 bases and 0 bases respectively, with 9 bases between them. The CDR3 sequence is CASSYDIGSTDTQYF. CDR3 DNA sequence: TGTGCCAGCAGTTACGATATAGGTAGCACAGATACGCAGTATTTT.

The CDR3 region has the DNA TGTGCCAGCAGTCTCGGGACAGGGTACAATCAGCCCCAGCATTTT. Amino acids: CASSLGTGYNQPQHF. The chain combines TRBV27 with TRBJ1-5; 9 nucleotides line up with TRBD1. This CDR3 contains 15 residues. Germline-derived CDR1 and CDR2 are MNHEY and SMNVEV (reference sequence). V lost 5 bases and J lost 3; bases outside the gene matches: 5.

This chain uses TRBV28 with TRBJ1-1; 7 nucleotides line up with TRBD1. CDR1 and CDR2 from the germline V gene are MDHEN and SYDVKM. The CDR3 is 19 residues long. Germline trimming cut 7 bases from V and 1 base from J; bases unmatched to any gene: 21. The chain's CDR3 is CASTPPGPGQSLANTEAFF. The CDR3 DNA sequence: TGTGCCAGCACCCCCCCTGGTCCGGGACAGAGCCTGGCGAACACTGAAGCTTTCTTT.

The CDR3 DNA reads as TGTGCCAGCTCGTACTACGACTACGAGCAGTACTTC. Protein sequence: CASSYYDYEQYF. V is TRBV18 and J is TRBJ2-7; D unclear. V lost 6 bases and J lost 3, with 9 bases in between. Germline CDR1 reads KGHSH; CDR2 reads LQKENI. The CDR3 sequence is 12 residues long.

V gene TRBV27 combines with J gene TRBJ2-6; D remains ambiguous. This CDR3 is 17 amino acids long. Between the trimmed V and J ends, which lost 3 bases and 4 bases, there was a span of 16 bases. Germline V gene lookup returns CDR1 MNHEY and CDR2 SMNVEV (reference sequence). The CDR3 spells CASSFYALTAGANVLTF. CDR3 DNA sequence: TGTGCCAGCAGTTTTTACGCGCTTACTGCCGGGGCCAACGTCCTGACTTTC.

This chain links TRBV6-5 with TRBJ1-1, with 7 bases aligning to TRBD1. Per the germline V gene, CDR1 is MNHEY and CDR2 is SVGAGI. The CDR3 loop spans 15 amino acids. Trimming removed 6 bases from V and 5 bases from J; junction bases left unmatched: 12. The CDR3 coding sequence is TGTGCCAGCAGCCAAAATACAGGGGTGGCTACTGAAGCTTTCTTT. It encodes CASSQNTGVATEAFF.

This clone was detected only a few times. The chain joins TRBV7-9 to TRBJ1-5; 8 bases line up with TRBD1. The ends lost 1 base at V and 6 bases at J; junction bases unmatched: 5. There are 15 residues in the CDR3. Per the germline V gene, CDR1 is SEHNR and CDR2 is FQNEAQ (reference sequence). The CDR3 coding sequence is TGTGCCAGCAGCTTAGAACAGGGGGAAAGTCAGCCCCAGCATTTT. It yields the protein CASSLEQGESQPQHF.

This clone was seen more than once but under ten times. The V call is TRBV5-5, the J call TRBJ1-2; 8 bases match TRBD1. Germline trimming cut 2 bases from V and 4 bases from J; bases unmatched to any gene: 4. This CDR3 is built from 14 residues. Germline V lookup: CDR1 SGHKS, CDR2 YYEKEE (reference sequence). The CDR3 bases are TGTGCCAGCAGCTTCTCCGGGACAGGCTATGGCTACACCTTC. The encoded protein is CASSFSGTGYGYTF.

This clone was counted a few times. V gene TRBV29-1 combines with J gene TRBJ1-2; no clear D gene. Trimming took 3 bases from V and 7 from J, leaving 9 bases between them. Germline V gene lookup returns CDR1 SQVTM and CDR2 ANQGSEA. The CDR3 is made up of 11 amino acids. CDR3 DNA: TGCAGCGTTGAGACTCGGGCTGGCTACACCTTC. Encoded protein: CSVETRAGYTF.

The chain uses TRBV11-2 and TRBJ1-2; possible D gene TRBD1, 6 bases. Per germline, CDR1 SGHAT and CDR2 FQNNGV. CDR3 length: 16 residues. V was cut by 5 bases and J by 2 bases, with 18 bases left in between. The CDR3 sequence: CASSPGPGQFNYGYTF. The CDR3 DNA is TGTGCCAGCAGCCCAGGACCCGGACAGTTCAACTATGGCTACACCTTC.

Of note for this clone: A junction boundary mismatches the germline segment, possibly from a read error. This CDR3 reads CASSFSHQPQHF. The DNA for the CDR3 is TGTGCCAGCAGTTTTAGCCATCAGCCCCAGCATTTT. The chain combines TRBV28 with TRBJ1-5; D remains ambiguous. Germline-derived CDR1 and CDR2 are MDHEN and SYDVKM. The CDR3 has 12 residues.

This chain links TRBV6-5 with TRBJ1-4; TRBD1 is a possible D gene (5 bases). The CDR3 sequence is 13 residues long. The V gene's germline CDR1 is MNHEY and CDR2 SVGAGI. The V gene lost 7 bases and the J gene lost 8 bases, with 14 bases spanning the gap. The DNA of the CDR3 is TGTGCCAGCAAGAGGGACGTGGGCGAAAAACTGTTTTTT. It yields the protein CASKRDVGEKLFF.

V usage is TRBV29-1 and J usage is TRBJ2-7; TRBD2 matches at 10 bases. The CDR3 is 12 amino acids. V was clipped by 7 bases and J by 6 bases; unmatched bases: 6. Germline lookup yields CDR1 SQVTM and CDR2 ANQGSEA. The chain's CDR3 is CSGGTSVGEQYF. In DNA form, the CDR3 reads TGCAGCGGTGGGACTAGCGTCGGCGAGCAGTACTTC.

The V and J genes are TRBV2 and TRBJ1-2; 9 bases agree with TRBD1. The germline V gene encodes CDR1 SNHLY and CDR2 FYNNEI. CDR3 size: 14 residues. V gave up 7 bases and J gave up 5 bases; unmatched junction bases: 8. CDR3 DNA sequence: TGTGCCAGCACTCCCACAGGGGGCAAGTATGGCTACACCTTC. This translates into CASTPTGGKYGYTF.

The gene calls are TRBV19 and TRBJ2-7; possible D gene TRBD1, 5 bases. The V end was cut by 2 bases, the J end by 5 bases, with 10 bases between. The CDR3 totals 13 residues. The germline V gene encodes CDR1 LNHDA and CDR2 SQIVND (reference sequence). CDR3 nucleotide sequence: TGTGCCAGTAGTATAAGGGCAGGGAACGAGCAGTACTTC. It codes for CASSIRAGNEQYF.

The chain couples TRBV6-6 to TRBJ1-1, with D hard to call. The CDR3 sequence is 13 residues long. Germline CDR1 is MNHNY and CDR2 is SVGAGI (reference sequence). The ends were cut back, 6 bases at V and 1 base at J, with 9 bases in the middle. CDR3 sequence: CASRPGKNTEAFF. The CDR3 nucleotides are TGTGCCAGCAGACCAGGAAAGAACACTGAAGCTTTCTTT.

This chain links TRBV6-1 with TRBJ2-2; D unclear. Trimming left V 4 bases short and J 0 bases short, with 21 bases between. Germline CDR1 is MNHNS and CDR2 is SASEGT. The CDR3 consists of 19 residues. CDR3 loop: CASSGRYKSWRSNTGELFF. CDR3 coding DNA: TGTGCCAGCAGTGGACGGTACAAATCGTGGCGATCGAACACCGGGGAGCTGTTTTTT.